Each of the 13 T cell receptor beta chains below was sequenced from the same sample in a study of blood T cells in healthy people across ages. Combining a sample-barcoded 5' primer with a J-beta primer mix, a second PCR ran for about 7 to 11 cycles. A single record per CDR3 protein comes from TCRdb applying MiXCR to the 5' RACE reads. The sample contains 550,000 to 650,000 distinct CDR3 sequences, about 30% of which appear only once. The specimen was blood. Receptors were obtained from a woman older than 75 in good health.

As to this clonotype: At one end, the junction sequence differs from germline, possibly due to a read error. The chain combines TRBV20-1 with TRBJ2-5, with 10 bases identical to TRBD2. Germline CDR1 reads DFQATT; CDR2 reads SNEGSKA (reference sequence). The CDR3 loop spans 16 amino acids. The CDR3 region has the DNA TGCAGTGCTAGAGACGGGCTAGCGGGGGCCCAAGGGACCCAGTACTTC. Protein: CSARDGLAGAQGTQYF.

The sample holds many counts of this clonotype. The J gene is TRBJ2-5, the V gene TRBV7-2; D remains unclear. Germline lookup yields CDR1 SGHTA and CDR2 FQGNSA. The CDR3 is 12 residues long. V was pared by 4 bases and J by 5 bases, with 8 bases between. The CDR3 sequence is CASSSSSETQYF. The DNA of the CDR3 is TGTGCCAGCAGCTCTTCATCCGAGACCCAGTACTTC.

The sample holds many counts of this clonotype. The chain joins TRBV4-2 to TRBJ2-1; TRBD2 matches at 9 bases. This CDR3 comprises 20 residues. Germline V gene data show CDR1 as LGHNA and CDR2 as YNFKEQ. J gave up 4 bases and V 0 bases, and 16 bases lay outside the gene matches. In DNA, the CDR3 is TGTGCCAGCAGCCAAGATCTCCCGCGGGGGGGCCCAAACTGGTACAATGAGCAGTTCTTC. This sequence encodes CASSQDLPRGGPNWYNEQFF.

At least ten counts were recorded for this clonotype. The chain recombines TRBV20-1 with TRBJ2-2, with 8 bases lining up with TRBD2. V shed 6 bases and J 1 base; nucleotides not matched to a gene: 10. The germline V gene has CDR1 DFQATT and CDR2 SNEGSKA (reference sequence). The CDR3 is made up of 16 amino acids. The CDR3 DNA follows: TGCAGTGCCCCGTCCCCGCTAGCGGGGAACACCGGGGAGCTGTTTTTT. This sequence encodes CSAPSPLAGNTGELFF.

This clonotype has only a few counts. The V and J genes are TRBV30 and TRBJ1-1; tentatively, D is TRBD1 (5 bases). Per the germline V gene, CDR1 is GTSNPN and CDR2 is SVGIG (reference sequence). The V end was cut by 5 bases, the J end by 3 bases, with 7 bases between. The CDR3 loop spans 11 amino acids. The CDR3 bases are TGTGCCTGGGTAGGGGACACTGAAGCTTTCTTT. Its protein is CAWVGDTEAFF. Looking up the rest from reference TRBV30 and TRBJ1-1 gives the full variable domain: SQTIHQWPATLVQPVGSPLSLECTVEGTSNPNLYWYRQAAGRGLQLLFYSVGIGQISSEVPQNLSASRPQDRQFILSSKKLLLSDSGFYLCAWVGDTEAFFGQGTRLTVV.

This clonotype was recorded at least ten times. The J gene is TRBJ2-7, the V gene TRBV5-6; D gene uncertain. Germline lookup yields CDR1 SGHDT and CDR2 YYEEEE. Trimming removed 0 bases from V and 1 base from J, with 11 bases in between. This CDR3 spans 15 amino acids. This CDR3 is CASSLGREVSYEQYF. The CDR3 bases are TGTGCCAGCAGCTTGGGGCGTGAAGTATCCTACGAGCAGTACTTC.

For this clonotype: This may be a read error: a much more frequent sequence differs by one nucleotide. The DNA for the CDR3 is TGCAGTACTAGAGGAGACACCACACCGAATTCACCCCTCCACTTT. This encodes CSTRGDTTPNSPLHF. V gene TRBV20-1 combines with J gene TRBJ1-6; D is unclear. This CDR3 comprises 15 residues. Germline-derived CDR1 and CDR2 are DFQATT and SNEGSKA (reference sequence).

For this clonotype: This may stem from a read error, because a much larger clone lies one nucleotide away. The V gene is TRBV7-9, the J gene TRBJ1-4, with D possibly being TRBD1 (6 bases). Germline V CDR1 and CDR2: SEHNR, FQNEAQ (reference sequence). There are 15 residues in the CDR3. The V end was cut by 5 bases, the J end by 3 bases, with 13 bases between. CDR3 residues: CASSGGAGPNEKLFF. The CDR3 coding sequence is TGTGCCAGCAGCGGGGGGGCAGGGCCTAATGAAAAACTGTTTTTT.

As concerns this clonotype: A much larger clone sits a single nucleotide away, making a read error possible. The chain recombines TRBV7-3 with TRBJ2-5; no firm D call. The CDR3 contains 13 residues. With 7 bases removed from V and 11 bases from J, the gap between germline ends came to 20 bases. Germline CDR1 reads SGHTA; CDR2 reads FQGTGA. The CDR3 protein is CASNSLEVNEQYF. The CDR3 DNA sequence: TGTGCCAGCAACTCCCTCGAAGTAAATGAGCAGTACTTC.

This clonotype was detected a few times. This may come from a read error, since a much larger clone is one base off. V gene TRBV20-1 combines with J gene TRBJ2-1; TRBD1 aligns across 8 bases. Germline V gene sequence: CDR1 DFQATT, CDR2 SNEGSKA (reference sequence). This CDR3 contains 14 residues. After removal of 4 bases from V and 6 bases from J, the junction contained 8 bases not matched to a gene. This CDR3 reads CSATSYGQGNEQFF. For the CDR3, the DNA is TGCAGTGCTACCAGTTATGGACAGGGCAATGAGCAGTTCTTC.

The chain is built from TRBV4-2 and TRBJ1-5; TRBD1 is a possible D gene (5 bases). The CDR3 is made up of 15 amino acids. Germline values: CDR1 LGHNA, CDR2 YNFKEQ. Trimming removed 0 bases at V and 7 bases at J, with 13 bases between. The CDR3 DNA reads TGTGCCAGCAGCCAAGACAGGGCCTCGGGGCAGCCCCAGCATTTT. Its protein is CASSQDRASGQPQHF.

V gene TRBV20-1 combines with J gene TRBJ2-3, with D perhaps TRBD2 (5 bases). The CDR3 length is 15 residues. The germline V gene has CDR1 DFQATT and CDR2 SNEGSKA (reference sequence). V was cut by 0 bases and J by 8 bases, with 18 bases left in between. CDR3 DNA sequence: TGCAGTGCTAGAGATTCTGGGGTAGAGGGAGCTACGCAGTATTTT. Protein product: CSARDSGVEGATQYF.

This clonotype was picked up many times. The rearrangement links TRBV12-3 or TRBV12-4 to TRBJ2-7; tentatively, D is TRBD2 (6 bases). The length of the CDR3 is 13 residues. V was cut by 5 bases and J by 6 bases, with 14 bases left in between. In nucleotides, the CDR3 is TGTGCCAGCAGTCTCGGGACTCGGCCCGAGCAGTACTTC. Its translation is CASSLGTRPEQYF.